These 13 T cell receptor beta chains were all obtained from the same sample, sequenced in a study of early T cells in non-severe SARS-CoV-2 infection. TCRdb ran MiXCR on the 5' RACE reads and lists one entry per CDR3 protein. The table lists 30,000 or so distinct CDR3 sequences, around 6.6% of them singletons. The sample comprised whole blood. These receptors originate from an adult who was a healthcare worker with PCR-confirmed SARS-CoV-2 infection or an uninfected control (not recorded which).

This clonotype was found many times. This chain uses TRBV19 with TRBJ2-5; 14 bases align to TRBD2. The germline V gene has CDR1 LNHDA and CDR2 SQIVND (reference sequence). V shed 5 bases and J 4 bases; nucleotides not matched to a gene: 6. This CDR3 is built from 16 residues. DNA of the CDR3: TGTGCCAGTAGTTCCGGGACTAGCGGGAGACGAGAGACCCAGTACTTC. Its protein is CASSSGTSGRRETQYF.

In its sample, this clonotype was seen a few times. In DNA form, the CDR3 reads TGCGCCAGCAGCTTGGAGACAGGCCCCTATGGCTACACCTTC. It yields the protein CASSLETGPYGYTF. The V gene is TRBV5-1, the J gene TRBJ1-2, with a possible D match to TRBD1 (6 bases). The ends were cut back, 0 bases at V and 4 bases at J, with 10 bases in the middle. The CDR3 contains 14 residues. Per germline, CDR1 SGHRS and CDR2 YFSETQ.

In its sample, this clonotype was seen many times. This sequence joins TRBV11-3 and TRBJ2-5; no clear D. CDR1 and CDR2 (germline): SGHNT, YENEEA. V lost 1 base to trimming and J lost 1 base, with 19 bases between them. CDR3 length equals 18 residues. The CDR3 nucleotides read TGTGCCAGCAGCTTAGGGTTCTCAGGAACAAGCCTCCAAGAGACCCAGTACTTC. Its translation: CASSLGFSGTSLQETQYF.

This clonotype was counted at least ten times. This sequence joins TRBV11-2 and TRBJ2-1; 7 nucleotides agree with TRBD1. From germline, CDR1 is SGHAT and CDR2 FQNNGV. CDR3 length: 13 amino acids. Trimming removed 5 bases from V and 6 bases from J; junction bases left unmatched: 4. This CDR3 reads CASSRPGGNEQFF. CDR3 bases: TGTGCCAGCAGCCGTCCAGGGGGCAATGAGCAGTTCTTC.

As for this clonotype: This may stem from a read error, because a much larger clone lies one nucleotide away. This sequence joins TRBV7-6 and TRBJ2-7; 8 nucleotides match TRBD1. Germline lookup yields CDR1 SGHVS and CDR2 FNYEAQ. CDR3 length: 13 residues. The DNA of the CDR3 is TGTGCCAGCCGCTTCGGACAGGGAAACGAGCAGTACTTC. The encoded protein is CASRFGQGNEQYF.

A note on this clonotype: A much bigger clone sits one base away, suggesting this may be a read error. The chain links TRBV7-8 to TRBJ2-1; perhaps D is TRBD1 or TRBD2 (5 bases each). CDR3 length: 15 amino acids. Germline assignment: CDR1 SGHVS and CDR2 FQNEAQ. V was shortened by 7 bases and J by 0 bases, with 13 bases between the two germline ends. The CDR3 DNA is TGTGCCAGCACCGGGTGGGGGAGCTCCTACAATGAGCAGTTCTTC. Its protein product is CASTGWGSSYNEQFF.

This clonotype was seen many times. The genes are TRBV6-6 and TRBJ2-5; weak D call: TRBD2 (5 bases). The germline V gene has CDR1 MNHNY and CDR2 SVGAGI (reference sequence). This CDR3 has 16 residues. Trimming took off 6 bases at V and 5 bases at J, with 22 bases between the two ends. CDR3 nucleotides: TGTGCCAGCAGACCACTTAGCGAGTCCGCCGAGGAGACCCAGTACTTC. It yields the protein CASRPLSESAEETQYF.

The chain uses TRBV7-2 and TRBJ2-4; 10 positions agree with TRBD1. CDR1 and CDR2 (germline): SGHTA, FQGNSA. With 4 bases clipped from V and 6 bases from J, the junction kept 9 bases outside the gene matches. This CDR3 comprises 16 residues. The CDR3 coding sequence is TGTGCCAGCAGCTCCCTGACAGGGGGCGCGAGAAACATTCAGTACTTC. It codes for CASSSLTGGARNIQYF.

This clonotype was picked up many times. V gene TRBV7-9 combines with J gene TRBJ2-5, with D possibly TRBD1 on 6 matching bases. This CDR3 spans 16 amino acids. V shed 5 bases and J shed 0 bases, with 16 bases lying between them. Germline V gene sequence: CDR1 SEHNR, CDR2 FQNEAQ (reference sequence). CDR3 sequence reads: CASSTWKGENQETQYF. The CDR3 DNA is TGTGCCAGCAGCACCTGGAAGGGGGAGAACCAAGAGACCCAGTACTTC.

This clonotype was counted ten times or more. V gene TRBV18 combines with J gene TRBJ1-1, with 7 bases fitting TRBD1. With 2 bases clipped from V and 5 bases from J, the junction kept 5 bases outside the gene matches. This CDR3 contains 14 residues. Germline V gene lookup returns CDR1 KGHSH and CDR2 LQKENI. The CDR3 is CASSPKTGRTEAFF. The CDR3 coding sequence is TGTGCCAGCTCACCAAAGACAGGGAGGACTGAAGCTTTCTTT.

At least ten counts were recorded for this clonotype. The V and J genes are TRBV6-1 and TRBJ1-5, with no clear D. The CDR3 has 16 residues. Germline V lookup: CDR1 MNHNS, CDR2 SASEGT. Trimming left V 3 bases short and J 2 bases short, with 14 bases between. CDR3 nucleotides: TGTGCCAGCAGTGAGGTAAAGGGCTTGGGCAATCAGCCCCAGCATTTT. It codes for CASSEVKGLGNQPQHF.

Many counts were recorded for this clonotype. The CDR3 is CASSIVRGDTQYF. The DNA for the CDR3 is TGTGCCAGTAGTATAGTCAGGGGTGATACGCAGTATTTT. This rearrangement joins TRBV19 to TRBJ2-3; TRBD1 is a possible D gene (6 bases). V was shortened by 1 base and J by 6 bases, with 8 bases between the two germline ends. CDR1 and CDR2 (germline): LNHDA, SQIVND (reference sequence). The CDR3 runs to 13 residues.

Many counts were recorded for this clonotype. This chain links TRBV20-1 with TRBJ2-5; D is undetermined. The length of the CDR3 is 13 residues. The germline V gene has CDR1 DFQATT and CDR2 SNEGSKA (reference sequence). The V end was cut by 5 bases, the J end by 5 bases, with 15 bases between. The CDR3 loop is CSAPGAAGETQYF. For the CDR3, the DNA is TGCAGTGCTCCAGGCGCTGCTGGTGAGACCCAGTACTTC.